This entry lists 28 T cell receptor beta chains sequenced from one sample in a study of blood T cell repertoires in COVID-19. Libraries were prepared by immunoSEQ multiplex PCR; TCRdb keeps only in-frame clonotypes and omits some of them. The sample has just over 150,000 clones; about 92% are singletons. Sequenced input: peripheral blood. These receptor sequences come from a man aged 25-45 years with COVID-19, enrolled during active disease.

The chain combines TRBV6-5 with TRBJ1-5; TRBD1 is a possible D gene (5 bases). Trimming pared 8 bases from V and 6 bases from J, leaving 14 bases between. CDR1 is MNHEY, CDR2 SVGAGI, per germline. This CDR3 is built from 13 residues. The CDR3 DNA reads TGTGCCAGCGGGGGGAGGGTATTTCAGCCCCAGCATTTT. This gives the protein CASGGRVFQPQHF.

This sequence joins TRBV2 and TRBJ2-1; 10 bases line up with TRBD1. The V segment lost 7 bases and the J segment 14 bases; nucleotides outside the gene matches: 11. The CDR3 extends over 13 amino acids. Germline V gene sequence: CDR1 SNHLY, CDR2 FYNNEI. The DNA of the CDR3 is TGTGCCAGCACTAGGACAGGGGGGTCTTATAAGTTCTTC. It specifies CASTRTGGSYKFF.

The chain combines TRBV7-9 with TRBJ2-2; 7 nucleotides match TRBD1. Germline V gives CDR1 SEHNR, CDR2 FQNEAQ (reference sequence). The V gene end was trimmed by 8 bases and the J gene end by 1 base; junction bases not matched to a gene: 7. The CDR3 is 15 amino acids. The CDR3 sequence is CASPFRDRNTGELFF. Here the CDR3 DNA reads TGTGCCAGCCCCTTCCGGGACAGGAACACCGGGGAGCTGTTTTTT.

This clone was found once. The rearrangement joins TRBV4-3 to TRBJ1-2; TRBD1 might be the D (5 bases). This CDR3 comprises 13 residues. V was pared by 1 base and J by 4 bases, with 7 bases between. Germline V gene lookup returns CDR1 LGHNA and CDR2 YSLEER. CDR3 region: CASSQGGGYGYTF. CDR3 bases: TGCGCCAGCAGCCAAGGGGGGGGCTATGGCTACACCTTC.

The V gene is TRBV19, the J gene TRBJ2-7; D is possibly TRBD2 (7 bases). Germline CDR1 is LNHDA and CDR2 is SQIVND (reference sequence). The length of the CDR3 is 16 residues. V was shortened by 6 bases and J by 7 bases, with 25 bases between the two germline ends. The CDR3 spells CASRSSGGRGISEQYF. CDR3 nucleotide sequence: TGTGCCAGTAGGTCTTCGGGGGGCAGGGGAATATCTGAGCAGTACTTC.

This rearrangement joins TRBV21-1 to TRBJ1-2; the table names TRBD1, a call not compared with the DNA. TRBV21-1 is termed a pseudogene. This CDR3 contains 20 residues. The CDR3 DNA is TGTGCCAGCAGCTCCATTCCTCGTACAGGGTTTATTTTAAGACACTATGGCTACACCTTC. Protein sequence: CASSSIPRTGFILRHYGYTF.

This chain uses TRBV9 with TRBJ1-1; D not certain. CDR1 and CDR2 from the germline V gene are SGDLS and YYNGEE. V lost 0 bases and J lost 1, with 10 bases in between. The CDR3 spans 15 residues. In DNA, the CDR3 is TGTGCCAGCAGCGTAGTGGGGAGCGGGAACACTGAAGCTTTCTTT. Encoded protein: CASSVVGSGNTEAFF.

The CDR3 DNA sequence: TGTGCCACAGGACAGGCCCCAGGCACGAGCAATCAGCCCCAGCATTTT. It is translated as CATGQAPGTSNQPQHF. The chain has TRBV28 and TRBJ1-5; TRBD1 matches 7 bases. Germline V gene sequence: CDR1 MDHEN, CDR2 SYDVKM. This CDR3 contains 16 residues. The J segment lost 1 base and the V segment lost 10 bases, leaving 13 bases of the junction unmatched.

This chain joins TRBV14 and TRBJ2-1; TRBD1 matches 8 bases. Germline CDR1 reads SGHDN; CDR2 reads FVKESK. The CDR3 has 17 residues. With V trimmed by 1 base and J by 0 bases, 5 bases remained unmatched. The CDR3 loop is CASSQVGQGSSYNEQFF. CDR3 in DNA: TGTGCCAGCAGCCAAGTCGGACAGGGAAGCTCCTACAATGAGCAGTTCTTC.

The V gene is TRBV28, the J gene TRBJ1-5, with D maybe TRBD1 (6 bases). The CDR3 contains 16 residues. Trimming removed 7 bases at V and 2 bases at J, with 18 bases between. Germline V gives CDR1 MDHEN, CDR2 SYDVKM. This CDR3 reads CASTLRGGYGNQPQHF. The CDR3 DNA reads TGTGCCAGCACCCTAAGGGGGGGGTATGGCAATCAGCCCCAGCATTTT.

This clone appeared once. J is TRBJ1-4 and V is TRBV11-2; D is possibly TRBD1 (5 bases). The CDR3 is 14 residues long. Germline loops: CDR1 SGHAT, CDR2 FQNNGV. Between the trimmed V and J ends, which lost 5 bases and 6 bases, there was a span of 13 bases. CDR3 DNA sequence: TGTGCCAGCAGCAAGGGGTTAGTGTATGAAAAACTGTTTTTT. Its translation: CASSKGLVYEKLFF.

J is TRBJ1-6 and V is TRBV7-9; D might be TRBD1 (5 bases). In germline, CDR1 is SEHNR, CDR2 FQNEAQ (reference sequence). The V gene lost 1 base and the J gene lost 7 bases, with 14 bases spanning the gap. CDR3 length equals 16 residues. The CDR3 DNA follows: TGTGCCAGCAGCTTAGTTCGGAGGGGAATGAATTCACCCCTCCACTTT. Its protein product is CASSLVRRGMNSPLHF.

This chain connects TRBV7-8 to TRBJ1-5, with TRBD1 matching 7 bases. Germline V lookup: CDR1 SGHVS, CDR2 FQNEAQ. The CDR3 is made up of 17 amino acids. Trimming removed 8 bases from V and 0 bases from J; junction bases left unmatched: 13. CDR3 region: CASSPRPGTASNQPQHF. In DNA, the CDR3 is TGTGCCAGCTCTCCCCGACCGGGGACAGCTAGCAATCAGCCCCAGCATTTT.

J is TRBJ1-2 and V is TRBV10-3; D is unclear. The length of the CDR3 is 12 residues. Germline V lookup: CDR1 ENHRY, CDR2 SYGVKD. Trimming stripped 3 bases from V and 9 bases from J, with 11 bases between. CDR3 sequence reads: CAISDGSRSYTF. CDR3 nucleotide sequence: TGTGCCATCAGTGATGGTTCTAGAAGCTACACCTTC.

The chain has TRBV30 and TRBJ2-3, with unresolved D. The V gene's germline CDR1 is GTSNPN and CDR2 SVGIG (reference sequence). The ends were cut back, 4 bases at V and 0 bases at J, with 11 bases in the middle. This CDR3 is 14 amino acids long. The CDR3 nucleotides are TGTGCCTGGACCCGGAGCTCGAGCACAGATACGCAGTATTTT. This translates into CAWTRSSSTDTQYF.

The rearrangement uses TRBV29-1 and TRBJ1-2; 9 bases map to TRBD1. The germline V gene encodes CDR1 SQVTM and CDR2 ANQGSEA. The junction had 6 bases not matched to a gene; V was cut back by 6 bases and J by 4 bases. This CDR3 is 13 amino acids long. The CDR3 region has the DNA TGCAGCGTAACCGGGACAGGGCTCTATGGCTACACCTTC. It codes for CSVTGTGLYGYTF.

The CDR3, as DNA: TGTGCCAGCAGTTACGGACTAGCGGGGAACACCGGGGAGCTGTTTTTT. The encoded protein is CASSYGLAGNTGELFF. J is TRBJ2-2 and V is TRBV6-2 or TRBV6-3; 11 bases match TRBD2. V gave up 2 bases and J gave up 1 base; unmatched junction bases: 0. The CDR3 runs to 16 residues. In germline, CDR1 is MNHEY, CDR2 SVGEGT.

The chain employs TRBV5-4 and TRBJ2-7; a weak D match, TRBD1 (7 bases). CDR1 and CDR2 (germline): SGHNT, YYREEE (reference sequence). The CDR3 extends over 14 amino acids. V was cut by 2 bases and J by 5 bases, with 14 bases left in between. The DNA of the CDR3 is TGTGCCAGCAGCTTAGGAGGGGGCCGGAACGAGCAGTACTTC. Translation: CASSLGGGRNEQYF.

This clone was seen only once. CDR3 in DNA: TGTGCCAGCAGCGCCGCGCAGGGGGTAGGTCAGCCCCAGCATTTT. Amino acids: CASSAAQGVGQPQHF. The chain has TRBV5-4 and TRBJ1-5; 7 nucleotides line up with TRBD1. The V gene end was trimmed by 4 bases and the J gene end by 6 bases; junction bases not matched to a gene: 10. Germline V gene data show CDR1 as SGHNT and CDR2 as YYREEE (reference sequence). The CDR3 length is 15 residues.

This chain links TRBV10-3 with TRBJ1-6; D uncertain. The V gene's germline CDR1 is ENHRY and CDR2 SYGVKD. Trimming shortened V by 6 bases and J by 0 bases, and 6 bases separated the two germline ends. The length of the CDR3 is 14 residues. The CDR3 here is CAIRGSSYNSPLHF. The CDR3 bases are TGTGCCATCAGAGGGAGCTCCTATAATTCACCCCTCCACTTT.

The chain combines TRBV28 with TRBJ1-5, with D unclear. The CDR3 consists of 15 residues. Germline V gene data show CDR1 as MDHEN and CDR2 as SYDVKM. The V end lost 3 bases, the J end lost 3 bases, and 12 bases lay between the germline ends. DNA of the CDR3: TGTGCCAGCAGTTTGATGCCGTCCTACAATCAGCCCCAGCATTTT. It translates to CASSLMPSYNQPQHF.

This chain's CDR3 is CASSQRTESSYEQYF. The CDR3 DNA reads as TGTGCCAGCAGCCAACGGACAGAGAGCTCCTACGAGCAGTACTTC. The J gene is TRBJ2-7, the V gene TRBV3-1 (or the pseudogene TRBV3-2), with a weak D call TRBD1 (6 bases). V was trimmed by 2 bases and J by 0 bases, leaving 11 bases between them. The CDR3 runs to 15 residues. CDR1 LGHDT and CDR2 YNNKEL come from the germline V gene (reference sequence).

A single count supports this clone. The chain links TRBV5-6 to TRBJ2-7; TRBD1 matches at 9 bases. J was trimmed by 5 bases and V by 5 bases; bases with no gene match: 11. Germline V gene data show CDR1 as SGHDT and CDR2 as YYEEEE. The CDR3 length is 15 residues. CDR3 residues: CASRFRTGVSDEQYF. The CDR3 nucleotides read TGTGCCAGCAGATTTAGGACAGGGGTGTCAGACGAGCAGTACTTC. The variable domain in full, with the rest retrieved from reference TRBV5-6 and TRBJ2-7, is DAGVTQSPTHLIKTRGQQVTLRCSPKSGHDTVSWYQQALGQGPQFIFQYYEEEERQRGNFPDRFSGHQFPNYSSELNVNALLLGDSALYLCASRFRTGVSDEQYFGPGTRLTVT.

This clone was counted between two and nine times. The V and J genes are TRBV19 and TRBJ1-1; D is possibly TRBD1 (6 bases). The CDR3 spans 15 residues. Germline-derived CDR1 and CDR2 are LNHDA and SQIVND (reference sequence). V was pared by 2 bases and J by 0 bases, with 10 bases between. The CDR3 DNA sequence: TGTGCCAGTAGTATACACGGGACAATGAACACTGAAGCTTTCTTT. Encoded protein: CASSIHGTMNTEAFF.

This chain links TRBV19 with TRBJ2-5; 7 bases map to TRBD1. The CDR3 spans 14 residues. Trimming removed 4 bases from V and 3 bases from J; junction bases left unmatched: 5. Germline-derived CDR1 and CDR2 are LNHDA and SQIVND (reference sequence). The CDR3 region is CASSKGQAKETQYF. The DNA of the CDR3 is TGTGCCAGTAGTAAAGGACAGGCAAAAGAGACCCAGTACTTC.

V is TRBV18 and J is TRBJ1-5; D is perhaps TRBD1 (5 bases). Germline V gene data show CDR1 as KGHSH and CDR2 as LQKENI. The CDR3 spans 16 residues. Trimming took 1 base from V and 5 from J, leaving 15 bases between them. The CDR3 is CASSPRAGWLDQPQHF. CDR3 nucleotides: TGTGCCAGCTCACCACGGGCAGGGTGGCTGGATCAGCCCCAGCATTTT.

The V and J genes are TRBV18 and TRBJ1-1, with D possibly matching TRBD1 (6 bases). V dropped 4 bases and J dropped 1 base, with 13 bases sitting between them. The CDR3 runs 15 residues. Germline V CDR1 and CDR2: KGHSH, LQKENI. Here the CDR3 reads CASSRSTGPNTEAFF. The DNA for the CDR3 is TGTGCCAGCTCACGTTCGACAGGCCCGAACACTGAAGCTTTCTTT.

CDR3 bases: TGTGCCAGTAGTCCTTCGCCGGGACTGAGCTCCTACGAGCAGTACTTC. This codes for CASSPSPGLSSYEQYF. The V call is TRBV19, the J call TRBJ2-7; D perhaps matches TRBD2 (6 bases). V was pared by 5 bases and J by 0 bases, with 17 bases between. Germline V gene lookup returns CDR1 LNHDA and CDR2 SQIVND (reference sequence). The CDR3 is made up of 16 amino acids.